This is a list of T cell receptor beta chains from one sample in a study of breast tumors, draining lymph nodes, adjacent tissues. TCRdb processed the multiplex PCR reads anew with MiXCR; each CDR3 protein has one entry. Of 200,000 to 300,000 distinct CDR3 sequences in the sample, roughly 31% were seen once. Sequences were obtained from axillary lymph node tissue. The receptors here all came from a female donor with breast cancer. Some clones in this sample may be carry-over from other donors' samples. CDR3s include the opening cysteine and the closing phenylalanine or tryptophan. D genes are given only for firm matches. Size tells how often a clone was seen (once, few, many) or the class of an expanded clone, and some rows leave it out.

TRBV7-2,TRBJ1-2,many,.,CASSLAQGASGYTF,TGTGCCAGCAGCTTAGCACAGGGCGCCAGCGGCTACACCTTC
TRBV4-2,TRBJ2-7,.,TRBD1,CASSQGPGGNEQYF,TGTGCCAGCAGCCAAGGGCCAGGGGGTAACGAGCAGTACTTC
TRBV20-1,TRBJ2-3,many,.,CSARGNLGDTQYF,TGCAGTGCTAGGGGTAATCTCGGAGATACGCAGTATTTT
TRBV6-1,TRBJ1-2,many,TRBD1,CASRAPGQGRSGYTF,TGTGCCAGCAGGGCCCCAGGACAGGGGCGGTCCGGCTACACCTTC
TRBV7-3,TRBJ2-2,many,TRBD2,CASSLLPSGSGTGELFF,TGTGCCAGCAGCTTACTACCCAGCGGGAGTGGCACCGGGGAGCTGTTTTTT
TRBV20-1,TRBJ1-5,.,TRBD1,CSARDRDRGTIGEQHF,TGCAGTGCTAGAGATCGGGACAGGGGGACGATTGGTGAGCAGCATTTT
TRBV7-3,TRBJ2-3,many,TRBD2,CASSPSLAGGLATQYF,TGTGCCAGCAGCCCCTCGCTAGCGGGAGGACTAGCTACGCAGTATTTT
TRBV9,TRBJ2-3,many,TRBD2,CASSVRDYTDTQYF,TGTGCCAGCAGCGTTAGGGACTACACAGATACGCAGTATTTT
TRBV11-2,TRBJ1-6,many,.,CASNSGNSPLHF,TGTGCCAGCAACAGCGGAAATTCACCCCTCCACTTT
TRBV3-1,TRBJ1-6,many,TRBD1,CASSQVRQGNSPLHF,TGTGCCAGCAGCCAAGTGAGACAGGGAAATTCACCCCTCCACTTT
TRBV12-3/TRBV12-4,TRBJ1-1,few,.,CASSLRLGTEAFF,TGTGCCAGCAGTTTGCGCCTTGGGACTGAAGCTTTCTTT
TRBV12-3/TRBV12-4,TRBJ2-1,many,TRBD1,CASIRTGIGNEQFF,TGTGCCAGCATTCGGACAGGGATCGGTAATGAGCAGTTCTTC
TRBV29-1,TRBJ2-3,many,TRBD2,CSVAGLAGGPGDTQYF,TGCAGCGTGGCTGGACTAGCGGGAGGGCCGGGAGATACGCAGTATTTT
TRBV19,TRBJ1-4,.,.,CASRDPGTGTNEKLFF,TGTGCCAGTAGAGACCCCGGAACGGGGACCAATGAAAAACTGTTTTTT
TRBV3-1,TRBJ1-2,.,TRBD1,CASSQRGTDYGYTF,TGTGCCAGCAGCCAAAGAGGGACAGACTATGGCTACACCTTC
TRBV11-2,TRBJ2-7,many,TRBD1,CASSLDWDRPRDYEQYF,TGTGCCAGCAGCTTAGATTGGGACAGGCCAAGGGATTACGAGCAGTACTTC
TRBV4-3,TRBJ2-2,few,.,CASSQTRLNTGELFF,TGCGCCAGCAGCCAAACTAGGTTGAACACCGGGGAGCTGTTTTTT
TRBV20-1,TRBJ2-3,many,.,CSARTTPKVTDTQYF,TGCAGTGCTAGAACGACCCCCAAGGTCACAGATACGCAGTATTTT
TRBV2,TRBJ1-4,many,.,CASRDIAVDRPKLFF,TGTGCCAGCAGAGACATCGCTGTAGACAGACCTAAACTGTTTTTT
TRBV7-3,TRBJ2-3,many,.,CASSFGGGVDTQYF,TGTGCCAGCAGCTTTGGGGGCGGGGTAGATACGCAGTATTTT
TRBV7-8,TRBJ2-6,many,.,CASSLDPGANVLTF,TGTGCCAGCAGCTTAGACCCTGGGGCCAACGTCCTGACTTTC
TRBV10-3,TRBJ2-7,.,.,CASGPQTNYEQCF,TGTGCCAGCGGACCGCAGACAAACTACGAGCAGTGCTTC
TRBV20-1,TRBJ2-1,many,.,CSARFPYGDEQFF,TGCAGTGCTAGATTCCCTTATGGCGATGAGCAGTTCTTC
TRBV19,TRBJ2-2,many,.,CASSIGRRDTGELFF,TGTGCCAGTAGTATCGGGCGAAGGGATACCGGGGAGCTGTTTTTT
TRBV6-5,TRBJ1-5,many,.,CASSYSRFSNQPQHF,TGTGCCAGCAGTTACTCCCGCTTTAGCAATCAGCCCCAGCATTTT
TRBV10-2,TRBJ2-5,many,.,CASSESGIGGTQYF,TGCGCCAGCAGTGAGTCCGGAATTGGGGGGACCCAGTACTTC
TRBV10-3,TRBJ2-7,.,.,CASSRPAAEQYF,TGTGCCAGCAGTCGCCCAGCGGCCGAGCAGTACTTC
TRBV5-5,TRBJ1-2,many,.,CASSRGVVGVGYGYTF,TGTGCCAGCAGTCGGGGGGTTGTCGGGGTTGGCTATGGCTACACCTTC
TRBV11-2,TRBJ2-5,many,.,CASSSALTTGRETQYF,TGTGCCAGCAGCTCCGCCCTCACTACCGGGCGGGAGACCCAGTACTTC
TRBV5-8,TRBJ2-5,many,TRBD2,CAFSLAGKEETQYF,TGTGCATTCTCCCTAGCGGGAAAGGAAGAGACCCAGTACTTC